The 11 T cell receptor beta chains below come from one sample, sequenced in a study of T cell responses to AZD1222 COVID-19 vaccine. Data came from immunoSEQ multiplex PCR; TCRdb stores just in-frame clones and leaves some out. Of 240,000 or so clones listed, about 92% were seen once; the top ten hold roughly 0.51%. The source material was peripheral blood, sampled on day 0 of AZD1222 vaccination. All receptors derive from an adult in good health.

J is TRBJ1-2 and V is TRBV4-1; the D is unclear. V gave up 2 bases and J gave up 4 bases, with 14 bases separating them. Per germline, CDR1 MGHRA and CDR2 YSYEKL. The CDR3 sequence is 15 residues long. In DNA, the CDR3 is TGCGCCAGCAGCCAAAGATTATCGGATCTCTATGGCTACACCTTC. It codes for CASSQRLSDLYGYTF.

The rearrangement links TRBV7-2 to TRBJ2-7, with D possibly called TRBD1 or TRBD2 (5 bases each). Per the germline V gene, CDR1 is SGHTA and CDR2 is FQGNSA. V was shortened by 4 bases and J by 0 bases, with 10 bases between the two germline ends. This CDR3 region has 14 residues. CDR3 bases: TGTGCCAGCAGCTCCTCGGGGCTCTCCTACGAGCAGTACTTC. Translation: CASSSSGLSYEQYF.

This chain connects TRBV3-1 (or the pseudogene TRBV3-2) to TRBJ1-5; no definite D call. Per the germline V gene, CDR1 is LGHDT and CDR2 is YNNKEL (reference sequence). Trimming removed 0 bases at V and 6 bases at J, with 18 bases between. The CDR3 totals 17 residues. This CDR3 is CASSQDIDPFRGQPQHF. The DNA of the CDR3 is TGTGCCAGCAGCCAAGACATAGATCCCTTTCGGGGTCAGCCCCAGCATTTT.

On this clone itself: Additional DNA sequences in this sample encode the identical CDR3. This chain uses TRBV7-2 with TRBJ1-2; no firm D call. Trimming stripped 3 bases from V and 4 bases from J, with 6 bases between. Looked up from germline, CDR1 is SGHTA and CDR2 is FQGNSA. This CDR3 is 12 amino acids long. The CDR3 region is CASSFSSYGYTF. Written as DNA, the CDR3 is TGTGCCAGCAGCTTCTCTTCCTATGGCTACACCTTC.

The chain is built from TRBV19 and TRBJ2-3, with D possibly matching TRBD1 (6 bases). The V end was cut by 4 bases, the J end by 9 bases, with 14 bases between. CDR1 LNHDA and CDR2 SQIVND come from the germline V gene (reference sequence). This CDR3 region has 13 residues. Written as DNA, the CDR3 is TGTGCCAGTAGTAAGGGGGACGGTTGGACGCAGTATTTT. It specifies CASSKGDGWTQYF.

The CDR3 DNA follows: TGTGCCAGCAGCTTAGACACAGGGGGCCTCTCCTACGAGCAGTACTTC. Encoded protein: CASSLDTGGLSYEQYF. This sequence joins TRBV11-2 and TRBJ2-7; 9 bases match TRBD1. V dropped 0 bases and J dropped 0; count of bases not matched to a gene: 3. Per the germline V gene, CDR1 is SGHAT and CDR2 is FQNNGV. The CDR3 runs 16 residues. Supplemented by reference TRBV11-2 and TRBJ2-7, the full variable domain reads EAGVAQSPRYKIIEKRQSVAFWCNPISGHATLYWYQQILGQGPKLLIQFQNNGVVDDSQLPKDRFSAERLKGVDSTLKIQPAKLEDSAVYLCASSLDTGGLSYEQYFGPGTRLTVT.

This chain joins TRBV5-4 and TRBJ2-7; no firm D call. Looked up from germline, CDR1 is SGHNT and CDR2 is YYREEE (reference sequence). V dropped 6 bases and J dropped 0 bases, with 16 bases sitting between them. The CDR3 has 15 residues. In nucleotides, the CDR3 is TGTGCCAGCACCGAAGGCGGCAGGAGCTCCTACGAGCAGTACTTC. Amino acid sequence: CASTEGGRSSYEQYF.

V is TRBV28 and J is TRBJ2-1; D unresolved. The CDR3 is 13 residues long. CDR1 is MDHEN and CDR2 is SYDVKM in the germline V gene. The V end lost 5 bases, the J end lost 7 bases, and 12 bases lay between the germline ends. The CDR3 sequence is CASSPLTPNEQFF. CDR3 DNA: TGTGCCAGCAGTCCCCTGACCCCAAATGAGCAGTTCTTC.

The rearrangement links TRBV11-3 to TRBJ2-1; 8 bases match TRBD1. V lost 5 bases to trimming and J lost 6 bases; unmatched junction nucleotides: 9. The CDR3 has 15 amino acids. From germline, CDR1 is SGHNT and CDR2 YENEEA. CDR3 residues: CASSPGQGARNEQFF. The CDR3 DNA reads as TGTGCCAGCAGCCCAGGTCAGGGGGCGCGCAATGAGCAGTTCTTC.

The V and J genes are TRBV5-4 and TRBJ1-2, with TRBD1 matching over 8 bases. V lost 4 bases and J lost 5; bases outside the gene matches: 10. In germline, CDR1 is SGHNT, CDR2 YYREEE (reference sequence). This CDR3 has 15 residues. The CDR3 DNA reads as TGTGCCAGCAGCGGAACAGGGGGTAAAGGGTATGGCTACACCTTC. Translating it yields CASSGTGGKGYGYTF.

The chain is built from TRBV7-6 and TRBJ1-4; D might be TRBD1 (5 bases). The germline V and J ends were trimmed by 1 base and 0 bases, with 9 bases remaining between them. Looked up from germline, CDR1 is SGHVS and CDR2 is FNYEAQ. CDR3 length: 16 residues. The DNA for the CDR3 is TGTGCCAGCAGCTTAGAGGCGACAGCAACTAATGAAAAACTGTTTTTT. Translating gives CASSLEATATNEKLFF.